This T cell receptor (beta chain) was recorded in a study of human T cells and chemical hapten exposure. Specified time point: patch test 1, 2 weeks after DPC sensitization. Noted treatment: therapeutic diphenylcyclopropenone sensitization with weekly scalp DPC. MiXCR was run by TCRdb on the RACE reads, yielding one entry per CDR3 protein. The table lists approximately 340,000 distinct CDR3 sequences, around 7% of them singletons. Germline V CDR1 and CDR2: MNHEY, SVGAGI. The CDR3 is 14 residues long. The V end was cut by 5 bases, the J end by 6 bases, with 14 bases between. The sequence derives from a woman between 18 and 29 years old with alopecia areata. Some clones in this sample may be carry-over from other donors' samples. This rearrangement joins TRBV6-5 to TRBJ2-1; D possibly uses TRBD1 or TRBD2 (5 bases each). This sample comprised whole blood, obtained in connection with sensitization to the hapten diphenylcyclopropenone (DPC). CDR3 loop: CASSPTGGLNEQFF. The CDR3 bases are TGTGCCAGCAGTCCCACTGGGGGTCTCAATGAGCAGTTCTTC.